The clone carrying this T cell receptor beta chain appeared a few times. Its antigen is still unknown. The junction departs from germline at one end; a sequencing error may be responsible. Specified time point: newly diagnosed GD, antithyroid drugs for less than 3 months. Construction of the TCR library relied on RNA isolated from PBMCs. The data stem from a study of regulatory T cells in long-lasting Graves disease. The CDR3 is 15 amino acids. CDR1 and CDR2 (germline): MGHRA, YSYEKL. Investigators prepared the TCR beta libraries by applying iRepertoire HTBI primers and Arm-PCR of CDR3 regions. Original processing methods: About 60 TRBV and about 14 TRBJ segments were identified across samples. MiXCR, run by TCRdb on the multiplex PCR reads, gives a single entry per CDR3 protein. TCRdb, rather than the study authors, made the V and J calls. The table has approximately 490,000 distinct CDR3 sequences, 15% to 20% seen once.

Notes on the study in general: Limited sample numbers may have lowered accuracy.

These same records also appear under a second study, on T cells in Graves' hyperthyroidism and ophthalmopathy. That report adds: When the TCR CDR3 underwent first-round RT-PCR, the HTBI primer set was used. Ophthalmopathy was model-predicted a median around 6.1 months pre-onset.

Sequenced here: peripheral blood mononuclear cells (PBMCs), sampled at new diagnosis, from a patient treated with antithyroid drugs. The genes are TRBV4-1 and TRBJ2-7; 11 bases map to TRBD2. This receptor was identified in a man aged 35 to 55 with Graves disease. DNA for the CDR3: TGTGCCAGCAGCCAAGGGACTAGCGGAACCTACGAGCAGTACTTC. It encodes CASSQGTSGTYEQYF.